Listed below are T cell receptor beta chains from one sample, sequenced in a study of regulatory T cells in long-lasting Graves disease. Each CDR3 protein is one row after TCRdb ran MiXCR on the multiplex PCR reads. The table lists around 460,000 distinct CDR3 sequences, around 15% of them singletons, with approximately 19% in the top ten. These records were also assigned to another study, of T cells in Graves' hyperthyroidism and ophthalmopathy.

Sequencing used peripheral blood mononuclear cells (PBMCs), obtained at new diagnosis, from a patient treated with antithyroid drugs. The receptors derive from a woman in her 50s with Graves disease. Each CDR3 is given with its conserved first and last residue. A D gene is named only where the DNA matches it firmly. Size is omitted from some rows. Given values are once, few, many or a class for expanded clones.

CDR3nt: TGTGCCAGCAGCCAAGAGTTGACGGGAGAGACCCAGTACTTC
CDR3aa: CASSQELTGETQYF
v_gene: TRBV4-2
abundance: few
d_gene: NA
j_gene: TRBJ2-5

CDR3nt: TGTGCCAGCTCACCTCCCGACAGGGTGGGCTCCTACGAGCAGTACTTC
CDR3aa: CASSPPDRVGSYEQYF
v_gene: TRBV18
abundance: few
d_gene: TRBD1
j_gene: TRBJ2-7

CDR3nt: TGTGCCAGCAGTTACTTTGACAGAGACCAAGAGACCCAGTACTTC
CDR3aa: CASSYFDRDQETQYF
v_gene: TRBV6-5
abundance: many
d_gene: NA
j_gene: TRBJ2-5

CDR3nt: TGTGCCTGGGCGTCACGGCCCCCGGGGACCCAGTACTTC
CDR3aa: CAWASRPPGTQYF
v_gene: TRBV30
abundance: many
d_gene: NA
j_gene: TRBJ2-5

CDR3nt: TGTGCCAGTAGTATGGCCGGGAGAGCCAAAAACATTCAGTACTTC
CDR3aa: CASSMAGRAKNIQYF
v_gene: TRBV19
abundance: NA
d_gene: NA
j_gene: TRBJ2-4

CDR3nt: TGTGCCAGCAGTTTAGTGTCTAGCGGGAGGTTTAATGAGCAGTTCTTC
CDR3aa: CASSLVSSGRFNEQFF
v_gene: TRBV12-3/TRBV12-4
abundance: many
d_gene: TRBD2
j_gene: TRBJ2-1

CDR3nt: TGTGCCAGCACCCTCCGGGACCTCCCCGGGGAGCTGTTTTTT
CDR3aa: CASTLRDLPGELFF
v_gene: TRBV19
abundance: NA
d_gene: NA
j_gene: TRBJ2-2

CDR3nt: TGTGCCAGCAGTGAAGGAGCGGGACAGGCCTACGAGCAGTACTTC
CDR3aa: CASSEGAGQAYEQYF
v_gene: TRBV4-2
abundance: few
d_gene: NA
j_gene: TRBJ2-7

CDR3nt: TGCGCCAGCAGTGACAGTCGGGCAGGGTCCTACAATGAGCAGTTCTTC
CDR3aa: CASSDSRAGSYNEQFF
v_gene: TRBV10-1
abundance: many
d_gene: NA
j_gene: TRBJ2-1

CDR3nt: TGTGCCAGCAGTCCCCAAAACAGGGGGGGGGAGTTCTTC
CDR3aa: CASSPQNRGGEFF
v_gene: TRBV12-3/TRBV12-4
abundance: many
d_gene: NA
j_gene: TRBJ2-1

CDR3nt: TGCGCCAGCACCAGGACAGGGACCGAAAAACTGTTTTTT
CDR3aa: CASTRTGTEKLFF
v_gene: TRBV5-1
abundance: many
d_gene: TRBD1
j_gene: TRBJ1-4

CDR3nt: TGTGCCACCAGTGTGGCCGGGAGGGCCGGAGACCACCCCCTTTCGTACAATGAGCAGTTCTTC
CDR3aa: CATSVAGRAGDHPLSYNEQFF
v_gene: TRBV24-1
abundance: many
d_gene: TRBD2
j_gene: TRBJ2-1

CDR3nt: TGTGCCAGCAGACCGGGACTAGCGGAGACCCAGTACTTC
CDR3aa: CASRPGLAETQYF
v_gene: TRBV6-1
abundance: many
d_gene: TRBD2
j_gene: TRBJ2-5

CDR3nt: TGTGCCAGCAGCCAAGATGGGACAGCTAGCTCCTACGAGCAGTACTTC
CDR3aa: CASSQDGTASSYEQYF
v_gene: TRBV3-1
abundance: NA
d_gene: TRBD1
j_gene: TRBJ2-7

CDR3nt: TGTGCCAGCAGTTTAAGGCGGGGAAGCTCCTACAATGAGCAGTTCTTC
CDR3aa: CASSLRRGSSYNEQFF
v_gene: TRBV12-3/TRBV12-4
abundance: many
d_gene: NA
j_gene: TRBJ2-1

CDR3nt: TGTGCCAGCAGTTTAGCTCCAGGTTCAACAGATACGCAGTATTTT
CDR3aa: CASSLAPGSTDTQYF
v_gene: TRBV27
abundance: NA
d_gene: NA
j_gene: TRBJ2-3

CDR3nt: TGTGCCAGCAGCTTACAACTAGCGGGACTCTCAGATACGCAGTATTTT
CDR3aa: CASSLQLAGLSDTQYF
v_gene: TRBV7-8
abundance: many
d_gene: TRBD2
j_gene: TRBJ2-3

CDR3nt: TGTGCCAGCAGAACAGGGGGGCGAGAAAAACTGTTTTTT
CDR3aa: CASRTGGREKLFF
v_gene: TRBV28
abundance: few
d_gene: TRBD1
j_gene: TRBJ1-4